The entry that follows covers one TCR beta chain sequence. TCRbeta library preparation incorporated unique molecular identifiers. One entry per CDR3 protein results from TCRdb running MiXCR on the PCR reads. The data show some 600,000 distinct CDR3 sequences, roughly 13% seen once. Germline V lookup: CDR1 MNHEY, CDR2 SVGAGI. V shed 4 bases and J shed 8 bases, with 20 bases lying between them. The CDR3 sequence is 15 residues long. This record belongs to a study of T-cell reconstitution after alpha-beta-depleted transplantation in children. This sequence was found in a male patient between 10 and 17 years old who had a stem cell transplant for acute myeloid leukemia, so the T cells may come from the graft donor. Source: PBMCs, mostly from graft donor cells, taken 360 days after TCRalphabeta/CD19-depleted stem cell transplant. This chain uses TRBV6-5 with TRBJ1-2; D not resolved. The CDR3 region has the DNA TGTGCCAGCAGTTTAATCGCCGACAAGTTAGGAGGCTACACCTTC. Its translation is CASSLIADKLGGYTF.